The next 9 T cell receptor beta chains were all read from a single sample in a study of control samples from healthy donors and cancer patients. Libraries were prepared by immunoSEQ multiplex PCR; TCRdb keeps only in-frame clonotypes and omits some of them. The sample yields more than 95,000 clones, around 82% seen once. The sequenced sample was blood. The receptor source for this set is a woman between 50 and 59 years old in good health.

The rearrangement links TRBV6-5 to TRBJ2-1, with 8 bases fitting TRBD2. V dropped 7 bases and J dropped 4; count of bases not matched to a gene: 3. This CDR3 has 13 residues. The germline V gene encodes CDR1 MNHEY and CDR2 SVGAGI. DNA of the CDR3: TGTGCCAGCATCCCTAGCGGGTACAATGAGCAGTTCTTC. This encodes CASIPSGYNEQFF.

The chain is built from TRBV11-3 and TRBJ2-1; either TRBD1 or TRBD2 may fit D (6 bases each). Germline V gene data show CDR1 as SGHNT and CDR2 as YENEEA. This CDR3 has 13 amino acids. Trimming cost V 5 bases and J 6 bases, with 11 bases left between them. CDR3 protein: CASSPGGGNEQFF. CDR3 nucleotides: TGTGCCAGCAGCCCAGGAGGGGGCAATGAGCAGTTCTTC.

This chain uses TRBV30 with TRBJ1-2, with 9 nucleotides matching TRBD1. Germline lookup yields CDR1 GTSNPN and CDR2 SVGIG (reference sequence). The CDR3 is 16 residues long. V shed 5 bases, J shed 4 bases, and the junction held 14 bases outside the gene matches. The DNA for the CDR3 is TGTGCCTGGGAAGTGAGTTCGACAGGGGGAAGCTATGGCTACACCTTC. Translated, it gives CAWEVSSTGGSYGYTF.

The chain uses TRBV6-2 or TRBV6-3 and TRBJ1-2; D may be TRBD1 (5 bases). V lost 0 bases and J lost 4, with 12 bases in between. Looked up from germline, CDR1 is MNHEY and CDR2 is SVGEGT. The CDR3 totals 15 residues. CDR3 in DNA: TGTGCCAGCAGTTACTCACAGGCTACTATCTATGGCTACACCTTC. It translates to CASSYSQATIYGYTF.

The CDR3 DNA sequence: TGTGCCAGCAGACTCCTGTTTGGCGAGCAGTACTTC. It codes for CASRLLFGEQYF. The rearrangement uses TRBV27 and TRBJ2-7, with D unresolved. With 6 bases removed from V and 6 bases from J, the gap between germline ends came to 12 bases. CDR3 length: 12 amino acids. Germline CDR1 reads MNHEY; CDR2 reads SMNVEV (reference sequence).

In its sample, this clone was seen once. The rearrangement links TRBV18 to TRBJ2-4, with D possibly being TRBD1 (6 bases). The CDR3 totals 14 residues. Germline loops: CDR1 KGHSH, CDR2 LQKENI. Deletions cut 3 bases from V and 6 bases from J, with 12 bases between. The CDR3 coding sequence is TGTGCCAGCTCACCTGTTTTGACAGGAAACATTCAGTACTTC. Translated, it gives CASSPVLTGNIQYF.

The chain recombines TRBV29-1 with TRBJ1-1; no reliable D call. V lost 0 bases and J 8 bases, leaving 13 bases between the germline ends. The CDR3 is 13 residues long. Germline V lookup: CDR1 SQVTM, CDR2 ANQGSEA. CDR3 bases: TGCAGCGTTGAAGATAAAGGCCAGAAAGAAGCTTTCTTT. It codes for CSVEDKGQKEAFF.

CDR3 nucleotides: TGTGCCAGCAGACGACTAGCGGGAGCAGATACGCAGTATTTT. Protein: CASRRLAGADTQYF. V and J are TRBV5-6 and TRBJ2-3; 12 bases map to TRBD2. V gave up 5 bases and J gave up 4 bases; unmatched junction bases: 2. Germline V gene data show CDR1 as SGHDT and CDR2 as YYEEEE. The CDR3 is 14 amino acids.

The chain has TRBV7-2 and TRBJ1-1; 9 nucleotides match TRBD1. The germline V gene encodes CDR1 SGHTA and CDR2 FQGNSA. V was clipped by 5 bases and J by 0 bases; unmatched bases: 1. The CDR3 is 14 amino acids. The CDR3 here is CASSGTGMNTEAFF. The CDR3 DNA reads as TGTGCCAGCAGCGGGACAGGGATGAACACTGAAGCTTTCTTT.